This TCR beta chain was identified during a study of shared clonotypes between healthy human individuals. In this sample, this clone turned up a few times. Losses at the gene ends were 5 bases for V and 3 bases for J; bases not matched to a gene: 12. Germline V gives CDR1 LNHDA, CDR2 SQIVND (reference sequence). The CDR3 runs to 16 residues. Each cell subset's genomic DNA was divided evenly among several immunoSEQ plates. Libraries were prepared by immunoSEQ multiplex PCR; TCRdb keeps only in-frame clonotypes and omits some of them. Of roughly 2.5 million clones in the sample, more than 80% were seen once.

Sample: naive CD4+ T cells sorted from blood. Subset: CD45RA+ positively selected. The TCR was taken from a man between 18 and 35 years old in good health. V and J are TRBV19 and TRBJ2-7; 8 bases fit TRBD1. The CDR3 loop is CASSLSSGQAIYEQYF. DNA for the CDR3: TGTGCCAGTAGTCTTTCCTCGGGACAGGCAATCTACGAGCAGTACTTC.